Listed below are T cell receptor beta chains from one sample, sequenced in a study of blood T cell repertoires in COVID-19. The repertoire was sequenced with immunoSEQ multiplex PCR; TCRdb's copy has only in-frame clones and lacks some. The sample lists about 40,000 clones; roughly 88% were seen once. Sequencing was performed on peripheral blood. The receptor set was obtained from a woman in her seventies with acute or convalescent COVID-19. Both conserved end residues are part of each CDR3. D genes are given only for firm matches. A clone size is listed for some rows: how often the clone was seen (once, few, many), or a class if it is expanded.

J | size | D | V | length | DNA | CDR3
TRBJ1-2 | - | - | TRBV28 | 14 | TGTGCCAGCAGCACCCCTGGGCCAACCTATGGCTACACCTTC | CASSTPGPTYGYTF
TRBJ1-5 | - | - | TRBV20-1 | 18 | TGCAGTGCTAGTTTCGTGACGGGGCAGGGGAGGGACAATCAGCCCCAGCATTTT | CSASFVTGQGRDNQPQHF
TRBJ1-6 | - | - | TRBV27 | 16 | TGTGCCAGCAGTTTATTGGCAGGGTACTATAATTCACCCCTCCACTTT | CASSLLAGYYNSPLHF
TRBJ2-2 | - | TRBD1 | TRBV28 | 13 | TGTGCCAGTTTAAACAGGGGAACCGGGGAGCTGTTTTTT | CASLNRGTGELFF
TRBJ2-1 | - | - | TRBV10-1 | 14 | TGCGCCAGCAGTGACGGGGGAACCTACAATGAGCAGTTCTTC | CASSDGGTYNEQFF
TRBJ2-1 | - | - | TRBV12-3/TRBV12-4 | 11 | TGTGCCAGCAGAAGACAAGGTGAGCAGTTCTTC | CASRRQGEQFF
TRBJ2-2 | - | - | TRBV24-1 | 15 | TGTGCCACCAGTGATTCAGGGATTTTGGCCGGGGAGCTGTTTTTT | CATSDSGILAGELFF
TRBJ2-3 | - | - | TRBV29-1 | 15 | TGCAGCGCGCAAGGCGGGACCGCATACACAGATACGCAGTATTTT | CSAQGGTAYTDTQYF
TRBJ1-3 | - | TRBD1 | TRBV15 | 16 | TGTGCCACCAGCAGAGAGGGGACAGGGACTGGAAACACCATATATTTT | CATSREGTGTGNTIYF
TRBJ2-2 | once | TRBD1 | TRBV29-1 | 15 | TGCAGCGTTGGGACCGGGACAGTTGGCACCGGGGAGCTGTTTTTT | CSVGTGTVGTGELFF
TRBJ2-3 | - | TRBD1 | TRBV4-3 | 17 | TGCGCCAGCAGCCAAGTCCCGGGACAGGGGGCCACAGATACGCAGTATTTT | CASSQVPGQGATDTQYF
TRBJ2-5 | - | TRBD1 | TRBV9 | 16 | TGTGCCAGCAGCACAGCCTCCGGGACAGGGCAAGAGACCCAGTACTTC | CASSTASGTGQETQYF
TRBJ1-5 | - | - | TRBV28 | 16 | TGTGCCAGCAGTTTATTAGACGGCACGACAAGGCAGCCCCAGCATTTT | CASSLLDGTTRQPQHF
TRBJ1-6 | - | - | TRBV10-2 | 15 | TGCGCCAGCAGCTGGGGGCAATCCTATAATTCACCCCTCCACTTT | CASSWGQSYNSPLHF
TRBJ1-5 | - | TRBD1 | TRBV7-2 | 13 | TGTGCCAGCGGGATTACAGGGGGCCAGCCCCAGCATTTT | CASGITGGQPQHF
TRBJ1-1 | few | - | TRBV3-1/TRBV3-2 | 12 | TGTGCCAGCAGCTCACAGGGCCTTGAAGCTTTCTTT | CASSSQGLEAFF
TRBJ1-3 | - | - | TRBV7-5 | 13 | TGTGCCAGACCTCGTCCCGCTGGAAACACCATATATTTT | CARPRPAGNTIYF
TRBJ1-6 | - | TRBD1 | TRBV29-1 | 13 | TGCAGCGTTGGAACAGGGGTCAATTCACCCCTCCACTTT | CSVGTGVNSPLHF
TRBJ2-1 | - | TRBD2 | TRBV6-2/TRBV6-3 | 17 | TGTGCCAGCACCCCGGGACTAGCGGGCCACTCCTACAATGAGCAGTTCTTC | CASTPGLAGHSYNEQFF
TRBJ2-5 | once | - | TRBV5-1 | 17 | TGCGCCAGCAGCTTCCCCCCCCCGAGCCCGTACCAAGAGACCCAGTACTTC | CASSFPPPSPYQETQYF
TRBJ1-4 | - | - | TRBV7-2 | 13 | TGTGCCAGCAGCTTTGCAGGGGAGGGAAAACTGTTTTTT | CASSFAGEGKLFF
TRBJ2-3 | - | TRBD2 | TRBV11-3 | 15 | TGTGCCAGCAGCTTACAGCGGGAGGGTCAGGCTACGCAGTATTTT | CASSLQREGQATQYF
TRBJ2-2 | - | - | TRBV18 | 18 | TGTGCCAGCTCACCACGAACCATTCCGGGGAGTCGCACCGGGGAGCTGTTTTTT | CASSPRTIPGSRTGELFF
TRBJ2-5 | - | TRBD1 | TRBV18 | 15 | TGTGCCAGCTCACCACCGACAGGGGGCAGGGAGACCCAGTACTTC | CASSPPTGGRETQYF
TRBJ2-1 | - | TRBD1 | TRBV15 | 16 | TGTGCCACCAGCAGAGGAAGACAGGGGGCTACCAATGAGCAGTTCTTC | CATSRGRQGATNEQFF
TRBJ1-1 | - | TRBD1 | TRBV7-8 | 15 | TGTGCCAGCAGCTTCCTAGGGACAGGGAACACTGAAGCTTTCTTT | CASSFLGTGNTEAFF
TRBJ2-3 | - | - | TRBV12-2 | 15 | TGTGCAAGTCGCTTAGGGCGGGAGCGCACAGATACGCAGTATTTT | CASRLGRERTDTQYF
TRBJ1-1 | - | - | TRBV5-1 | 13 | TGCGCCAGCAGCCACAGGGAGAACACTGAAGCTTTCTTT | CASSHRENTEAFF
TRBJ2-3 | - | TRBD2 | TRBV2 | 15 | TGTGCCAGGACTAGCGGGGGGCAGGACACAGATACGCAGTATTTT | CARTSGGQDTDTQYF
TRBJ1-1 | - | - | TRBV5-1 | 16 | TGCGCCAGCAGCTTGGAATATTTGAGGAGCAACACTGAAGCTTTCTTT | CASSLEYLRSNTEAFF
TRBJ1-3 | few | - | TRBV19 | 18 | TGTGCCAGTAGTATAGCCCTCCTCGACACAGTCTCTGGAAACACCATATATTTT | CASSIALLDTVSGNTIYF
TRBJ1-2 | - | TRBD1 | TRBV28 | 14 | TGTGCCAGCAGTTTAGGACAGGGACCTTATGGCTACACCTTC | CASSLGQGPYGYTF
TRBJ2-2 | - | - | TRBV15 | 17 | TGTGCCACCAGCAGGGTCGGACAGCCGGAGAACACCGGGGAGCTGTTTTTT | CATSRVGQPENTGELFF
TRBJ1-4 | - | - | TRBV3-1/TRBV3-2 | 13 | TGTGCCAGCAGCGTTCCCCCCCGGGAAAAACTGTTTTTT | CASSVPPREKLFF
TRBJ2-1 | few | TRBD1 | TRBV27 | 15 | TGTGCCAGCAGTTGGCCGGGACAGGGGATCAATGAGCAGTTCTTC | CASSWPGQGINEQFF